Shown below are 23 T cell receptor beta chains from a single sample sequenced in a study of T cell repertoires in cytomegalovirus infection. TCRdb re-analysed the reads in MiXCR, keeping a single row per CDR3 protein. Of roughly 230,000 distinct CDR3 sequences listed, about 15% are singletons. What was sequenced was CD8+ T cells from PBMCs. The receptors come from a human donor in good health (CMV status not recorded). Some clones in this sample may be carry-over from other donors' samples.

This clonotype was observed many times. The rearrangement joins TRBV25-1 to TRBJ1-4; D is undetermined. CDR1 is MGHDK, CDR2 SYGVNS, per germline. The CDR3 is made up of 17 amino acids. V dropped 0 bases and J dropped 4 bases, with 15 bases sitting between them. In nucleotides, the CDR3 is TGTGCCAGCAGTGAATACTTTAGGGCAGGCGATAATGAAAAACTGTTTTTT. This gives the protein CASSEYFRAGDNEKLFF.

This clonotype came up many times. The chain combines TRBV6-1 with TRBJ2-7, with 9 positions matching TRBD1. The CDR3 runs 15 residues. Germline V CDR1 and CDR2: MNHNS, SASEGT. V lost 7 bases and J lost 4; bases outside the gene matches: 11. The CDR3 loop is CASMDGTGLEYEQYF. DNA of the CDR3: TGTGCCAGCATGGACGGGACAGGGTTAGAGTACGAGCAGTACTTC.

This clonotype was counted at least ten times. The genes are TRBV7-8 and TRBJ2-1; a weak D match, TRBD2 (6 bases). CDR1 and CDR2 (germline): SGHVS, FQNEAQ. This CDR3 has 17 amino acids. V was trimmed by 5 bases and J by 1 base, leaving 18 bases between them. The CDR3 DNA reads TGTGCCAGCAGCCTCGGGGCTAGCGCTGGGTCCTACAATGAGCAGTTCTTC. The encoded protein is CASSLGASAGSYNEQFF. The full variable domain, rest sourced from reference TRBV7-8 and TRBJ2-1, is GAGVSQSPRYKVAKRGQDVALRCDPISGHVSLFWYQQALGQGPEFLTYFQNEAQLDKSGLPSDRFFAERPEGSVSTLKIQRTQQEDSAVYLCASSLGASAGSYNEQFFGPGTRLTVL.

The rearrangement joins TRBV27 to TRBJ2-5; the D call may be TRBD1 or TRBD2 (5 bases each). V gave up 8 bases and J gave up 5 bases, with 15 bases separating them. The CDR3 loop spans 13 amino acids. Germline V CDR1 and CDR2: MNHEY, SMNVEV (reference sequence). CDR3 in DNA: TGTGCCAGCGGGGACCCCATGGGGGAGACCCAGTACTTC. Protein product: CASGDPMGETQYF.

This clonotype was picked up many times. The chain combines TRBV7-2 with TRBJ2-7, with TRBD2 as a possible D gene (5 bases). Trimming cost V 3 bases and J 3 bases, with 12 bases left between them. This CDR3 contains 14 residues. Germline values: CDR1 SGHTA, CDR2 FQGNSA. DNA for the CDR3: TGTGCCAGCAGCTTTGGAGGCTTCATCTACGAGCAGTACTTC. This translates into CASSFGGFIYEQYF.

This clonotype has a count of ten or more. The chain has TRBV20-1 and TRBJ2-1, with TRBD2 matching over 10 bases. The V gene's germline CDR1 is DFQATT and CDR2 SNEGSKA (reference sequence). The CDR3 consists of 15 residues. Trimming at V came to 3 bases and at J to 0 bases, leaving 2 bases not matched to a gene. The CDR3, as DNA: TGCAGTGCTAGGTCTAGCGGGAGCTCCTACAATGAGCAGTTCTTC. Translating it yields CSARSSGSSYNEQFF.

The chain recombines TRBV29-1 with TRBJ1-2; maybe TRBD1 (5 bases). The CDR3 is 11 amino acids. Germline assignment: CDR1 SQVTM and CDR2 ANQGSEA. Trimming took off 4 bases at V and 8 bases at J, with 11 bases between the two ends. CDR3 sequence (DNA): TGCAGCGTTGTCAGGGCTGGGGGCTACACCTTC. Its protein is CSVVRAGGYTF.

The chain recombines TRBV7-9 with TRBJ2-7; D is possibly TRBD2 (6 bases). The CDR3 has 12 amino acids. Deletions cut 5 bases from V and 2 bases from J, with 7 bases between. From germline, CDR1 is SEHNR and CDR2 FQNEAQ (reference sequence). The CDR3 sequence is CASSGGPYEQYF. The DNA of the CDR3 is TGTGCCAGCAGCGGAGGGCCCTACGAGCAGTACTTC.

Note on this clonotype: A clone one base away is much larger, so this may be a read error. The chain joins TRBV6-8 to TRBJ1-2; D possibly corresponds to TRBD1 (6 bases). This CDR3 has 16 residues. Per germline, CDR1 MNHGY and CDR2 SAAAGT. The CDR3 DNA follows: TGTGCCAGCAGCCCTTCGACCCGCCCAAGGGGGTATGTCTACACCTTC. It codes for CASSPSTRPRGYVYTF.

The sample holds a few counts of this clonotype. The V call is TRBV2, the J call TRBJ2-3; 9 bases match TRBD1. Trimming cost V 7 bases and J 0 bases; bases outside gene matches: 17. Germline values: CDR1 SNHLY, CDR2 FYNNEI. The CDR3 totals 19 residues. DNA for the CDR3: TGTGCCAGCAATACCCGACCGGGACAGGGCCTCCCTAGCACAGATACGCAGTATTTT. Translating gives CASNTRPGQGLPSTDTQYF.

The chain recombines TRBV19 with TRBJ2-3; TRBD2 aligns across 10 bases. With 7 bases clipped from V and 1 base from J, the junction kept 2 bases outside the gene matches. Germline V gene lookup returns CDR1 LNHDA and CDR2 SQIVND (reference sequence). The CDR3 loop spans 14 amino acids. CDR3 region: CASKREGGTDTQYF. DNA of the CDR3: TGTGCCAGTAAGCGGGAGGGGGGCACAGATACGCAGTATTTT.

This clonotype has a handful of counts. The gene calls are TRBV19 and TRBJ1-1; no clear D gene. From germline, CDR1 is LNHDA and CDR2 SQIVND (reference sequence). The V gene lost 1 base and the J gene lost 4 bases, with 22 bases spanning the gap. The CDR3 length is 18 residues. The CDR3 nucleotides are TGTGCCAGTAGTATAGGTTCGGCCTTTCGGGGAATTGGCACTGAAGCTTTCTTT. This codes for CASSIGSAFRGIGTEAFF.

The genes are TRBV27 and TRBJ1-1, with D perhaps matching TRBD1 (5 bases). Germline values: CDR1 MNHEY, CDR2 SMNVEV (reference sequence). The CDR3 has 16 amino acids. V lost 7 bases to trimming and J lost 4 bases, with 22 bases between them. The CDR3: CASTLLGPGLATEAFF. The CDR3 coding sequence is TGTGCCAGCACCCTCCTGGGGCCAGGGCTGGCCACTGAAGCTTTCTTT.

This clonotype was seen ten or more times. One end of the junction fails to match germline, which may point to a read error. This chain links TRBV12-3 or TRBV12-4 with TRBJ2-2; possibly TRBD1 for D (6 bases). This CDR3 is 13 amino acids long. The CDR3, as DNA: TGTGCCAGCAGCTTAGGGGGTCCCGGGGAGCTGTTTTTT. Translating it yields CASSLGGPGELFF.

This chain links TRBV11-2 with TRBJ2-5, with 9 nucleotides matching TRBD2. Germline loops: CDR1 SGHAT, CDR2 FQNNGV. Unmatched junction bases numbered 9, after V lost 1 base and J lost 3 bases. This CDR3 is built from 17 residues. CDR3 in DNA: TGTGCCAGCAGCTTAGGTTATAATAGCGGGGGTAAAGAGACCCAGTACTTC. Protein product: CASSLGYNSGGKETQYF.

This clonotype has ten or more counts. This chain connects TRBV7-6 to TRBJ1-3; no clear D gene. Germline-derived CDR1 and CDR2 are SGHVS and FNYEAQ. Trimming removed 0 bases at V and 0 bases at J, with 15 bases between. The CDR3 extends over 18 amino acids. CDR3 DNA sequence: TGTGCCAGCAGCTTAGCCCCGAGGACTTTGGGCTCTGGAAACACCATATATTTT. It is translated as CASSLAPRTLGSGNTIYF. The full variable domain, completed using reference TRBV7-6 and TRBJ1-3, is GAGVSQSPRYKVTKRGQDVALRCDPISGHVSLYWYRQALGQGPEFLTYFNYEAQQDKSGLPNDRFSAERPEGSISTLTIQRTEQRDSAMYRCASSLAPRTLGSGNTIYFGEGSWLTVV.

V and J are TRBV25-1 and TRBJ2-7; TRBD1 is a possible D gene (6 bases). V was clipped by 3 bases and J by 4 bases, with 10 bases between them. The germline CDR1 and CDR2 sequences are MGHDK and SYGVNS. CDR3 size: 13 residues. The DNA for the CDR3 is TGTGCCAGCAGTGAGGCGACAGGATACGAGCAGTACTTC. It yields the protein CASSEATGYEQYF.

A few counts support this clonotype. The chain combines TRBV5-1 with TRBJ2-7, with a possible D match to TRBD1 (7 bases). The V gene lost 0 bases and the J gene lost 4 bases, with 14 bases spanning the gap. The CDR3 spans 15 residues. Germline V gives CDR1 SGHRS, CDR2 YFSETQ. DNA of the CDR3: TGCGCCAGCAGCTTGGCCTCGGCAGGGGGGTACGAGCAGTACTTC. Its translation is CASSLASAGGYEQYF.

The chain combines TRBV7-9 with TRBJ2-1; TRBD2 matches 7 bases. Per germline, CDR1 SEHNR and CDR2 FQNEAQ (reference sequence). CDR3 length equals 18 residues. V trimming: 8 bases; J trimming: 2 bases; junction bases outside the gene matches: 18. The DNA for the CDR3 is TGTGCCAGCCTGGCCCAGGGAGGGGAACTTAGCGCCTACAATGAGCAGTTCTTC. Its translation: CASLAQGGELSAYNEQFF.

The chain employs TRBV7-9 and TRBJ2-2; maybe TRBD2 (6 bases). Germline lookup yields CDR1 SEHNR and CDR2 FQNEAQ (reference sequence). The CDR3 sequence is 16 residues long. Trimming shortened V by 2 bases and J by 3 bases, and 13 bases separated the two germline ends. CDR3 loop: CASSLQEGRYTGELFF. CDR3 sequence (DNA): TGTGCCAGCAGCTTACAGGAGGGGCGTTACACCGGGGAGCTGTTTTTT.

The genes are TRBV7-3 and TRBJ2-7; D possibly corresponds to TRBD2 (5 bases). This CDR3 contains 12 residues. The ends were cut back, 9 bases at V and 0 bases at J, with 9 bases in the middle. The germline CDR1 and CDR2 sequences are SGHTA and FQGTGA. The CDR3 sequence: CASFGNSYEQYF. The DNA for the CDR3 is TGTGCCAGTTTCGGGAACTCCTACGAGCAGTACTTC.

This chain connects TRBV9 to TRBJ2-1; no clear D gene. Trimming removed 0 bases from V and 8 bases from J, with 15 bases in between. This CDR3 region has 15 residues. Germline V gene lookup returns CDR1 SGDLS and CDR2 YYNGEE. CDR3 nucleotide sequence: TGTGCCAGCAGCGTAGACGCGCCGCAACGGGATGAGCAGTTCTTC. Translation: CASSVDAPQRDEQFF.

This clonotype occurred a few times. This chain connects TRBV11-2 to TRBJ2-3; 8 bases match TRBD2. Germline lookup yields CDR1 SGHAT and CDR2 FQNNGV. V trimming: 4 bases; J trimming: 2 bases; junction bases outside the gene matches: 8. The CDR3 loop spans 16 amino acids. The CDR3 is CASSSGPGGNTDTQYF. The CDR3 DNA is TGTGCCAGCAGCTCCGGCCCGGGGGGGAACACAGATACGCAGTATTTT. The full variable domain, its missing parts supplied by reference TRBV11-2 and TRBJ2-3, is EAGVAQSPRYKIIEKRQSVAFWCNPISGHATLYWYQQILGQGPKLLIQFQNNGVVDDSQLPKDRFSAERLKGVDSTLKIQPAKLEDSAVYLCASSSGPGGNTDTQYFGPGTRLTVL.